By share, the clone carrying this T cell receptor beta chain counts as medium-sized. The antigen remains unidentified. The record originates from a study of T-cell reconstitution after alpha-beta-depleted transplantation in children. The study, taken as a whole, reports: It was surviving recipient T cells and thymic progenitors that gave some patients high TCRbeta diversity at day 60. After one year, T-cell counts and TCRbeta diversity mostly came from new T cells. Reports say that about two months after transplant, the alpha-beta T cells came out of several hundred graft clones that had expanded.

This sample's TCRbeta library carried unique molecular identifier barcodes. TCRdb re-derived calls from the PCR reads in MiXCR, one entry per CDR3 protein. The sample has about 6,200 distinct CDR3 sequences; roughly 14% are singletons. The V gene lost 1 base and the J gene lost 9 bases, with 19 bases spanning the gap. Germline CDR1 is SGHTA and CDR2 is FQGNSA. This CDR3 spans 16 amino acids. V gene TRBV7-2 combines with J gene TRBJ2-1; D is perhaps TRBD2 (6 bases). The sequence was obtained from a boy aged 5-17 years with acute lymphoblastic leukemia, due to receive a stem cell transplant. Sample: PBMCs, taken before TCRalphabeta/CD19-depleted stem cell transplant. CDR3 residues: CASSLDRGLYSPEQFF. The CDR3 nucleotides read TGTGCCAGCAGCTTAGATCGGGGACTCTACAGTCCTGAGCAGTTCTTC. The complete variable domain, with remaining parts taken from reference TRBV7-2 and TRBJ2-1, reads GAGVSQSPSNKVTEKGKDVELRCDPISGHTALYWYRQSLGQGLEFLIYFQGNSAPDKSGLPSDRFSAERTGGSVSTLTIQRTQQEDSAVYLCASSLDRGLYSPEQFFGPGTRLTVL.